These 31 T cell receptor beta chains were all obtained from the same sample, sequenced in a study of shared clonotypes between healthy human individuals. Profiled with immunoSEQ multiplex PCR; TCRdb holds only in-frame clones, not every one. The repertoire holds nearly 1 million clones, with about 80% as singletons. Sequenced sample: memory CD4+ T cells sorted from blood. The subset: CD45RA-negative fraction. These receptor sequences come from a young man in good health.

The J gene is TRBJ1-6, the V gene TRBV19; no clear D. The CDR3 covers 15 residues. CDR1 is LNHDA, CDR2 SQIVND, per germline (reference sequence). V lost 7 bases and J lost 10, with 20 bases in between. DNA for the CDR3: TGTGCCAGTAAGGATTCCGCTTTCAAAGGCTCACCCCTCCACTTT. It is translated as CASKDSAFKGSPLHF. The variable domain in full, completed from reference TRBV19 and TRBJ1-6, reads DGGITQSPKYLFRKEGQNVTLSCEQNLNHDAMYWYRQDPGQGLRLIYYSQIVNDFQKGDIAEGYSVSREKKESFPLTVTSAQKNPTAFYLCASKDSAFKGSPLHFGNGTRLTVT.

In its sample, this clone was seen a few times. The rearrangement links TRBV28 to TRBJ2-7, with D tentatively TRBD2 (5 bases). The CDR3 consists of 14 residues. Germline V gene sequence: CDR1 MDHEN, CDR2 SYDVKM. V was cut by 2 bases and J by 1 base, with 9 bases left in between. CDR3 sequence reads: CASSLILASYEQYF. The CDR3 bases are TGTGCCAGCAGTTTAATCCTAGCATCCTACGAGCAGTACTTC.

The chain links TRBV7-8 to TRBJ2-1; no clear D gene. The CDR3 runs to 15 residues. Germline CDR1 is SGHVS and CDR2 is FQNEAQ. V lost 1 base and J 4 bases, leaving 11 bases between the germline ends. CDR3 amino acids: CASSLVVAVYNEQFF. The CDR3 DNA sequence: TGTGCCAGCAGCTTAGTGGTGGCGGTTTACAATGAGCAGTTCTTC.

The chain uses TRBV30 and TRBJ1-2; the D gene is possibly TRBD1 (6 bases). CDR1 GTSNPN and CDR2 SVGIG come from the germline V gene (reference sequence). Trimming removed 6 bases from V and 4 bases from J, with 21 bases in between. The CDR3 is made up of 15 amino acids. CDR3 protein: CACTRTEKDTYGYTF. Written as DNA, the CDR3 is TGTGCCTGTACGCGGACAGAAAAGGACACCTATGGCTACACCTTC.

The chain is built from TRBV5-8 and TRBJ1-1; no reliable D call. V lost 7 bases to trimming and J lost 3 bases, with 16 bases between them. The CDR3 consists of 14 residues. CDR1 is SGHTS and CDR2 is YDEGEE in the germline V gene. The DNA of the CDR3 is TGTGCCAGCTCCCGGGGAGGAAAACACACTGAAGCTTTCTTT. Amino acids: CASSRGGKHTEAFF.

The rearrangement uses TRBV6-1 and TRBJ2-1; no clear D. The CDR3 length is 13 residues. V was pared by 4 bases and J by 7 bases, with 11 bases between. In germline, CDR1 is MNHNS, CDR2 SASEGT. CDR3 region: CASSATRFNEQFF. CDR3 nucleotide sequence: TGTGCCAGCAGTGCAACCCGGTTTAATGAGCAGTTCTTC.

This chain links TRBV13 with TRBJ1-3, with 7 bases lining up with TRBD1. The germline gives CDR1 PRHDT, CDR2 FYEKMQ (reference sequence). V was clipped by 5 bases and J by 6 bases; unmatched bases: 7. The CDR3 has 14 amino acids. The CDR3: CASSQQGMENTIYF. The CDR3 DNA reads as TGTGCCAGCAGCCAACAGGGGATGGAAAACACCATATATTTT.

Comment on this clone: Other nucleotide sequences from this sample produce the same CDR3. V and J are TRBV6-1 and TRBJ1-2; possible D gene TRBD1, 5 bases. CDR1 MNHNS and CDR2 SASEGT come from the germline V gene. This CDR3 comprises 13 residues. Deletions cut 11 bases from V and 5 bases from J, with 18 bases between. This CDR3 reads CAGLQGWGYGYTF. In DNA, the CDR3 is TGTGCCGGACTGCAGGGATGGGGGTATGGCTACACCTTC.

This clone was seen many times. The V call is TRBV6-1, the J call TRBJ2-2; no definite D call. Germline V gives CDR1 MNHNS, CDR2 SASEGT. The ends were cut back, 2 bases at V and 7 bases at J, with 8 bases in the middle. There are 13 residues in the CDR3. For the CDR3, the DNA is TGTGCCAGCAGTGAATCGAGGCTCGGGGAGCTGTTTTTT. Translating it yields CASSESRLGELFF.

This clone was picked up one time. The chain has TRBV6-6 and TRBJ1-6; 9 nucleotides match TRBD1. Germline V gene data show CDR1 as MNHNY and CDR2 as SVGAGI (reference sequence). V was pared by 6 bases and J by 3 bases, with 6 bases of the junction left unmatched. The length of the CDR3 is 16 residues. The CDR3 sequence is CASSSQGAVYNSPLHF. As DNA, the CDR3 is TGTGCCAGCAGCTCACAGGGGGCTGTCTATAATTCACCCCTCCACTTT.

The chain is built from TRBV19 and TRBJ1-5; D not resolved. In germline, CDR1 is LNHDA, CDR2 SQIVND (reference sequence). This CDR3 has 15 residues. Trimming left V 10 bases short and J 3 bases short, with 19 bases between. The CDR3 DNA reads TGTGCCACATGCATCGAGACGGGATTCAATCAGCCCCAGCATTTT. It encodes CATCIETGFNQPQHF.

This chain connects TRBV29-1 to TRBJ2-1; D remains unclear. Germline loops: CDR1 SQVTM, CDR2 ANQGSEA. V was clipped by 5 bases and J by 0 bases, with 14 bases between them. CDR3 length equals 15 residues. The CDR3 region is CSVQPGRSSYNEQFF. The CDR3 DNA reads TGCAGCGTTCAACCTGGACGCAGCTCCTACAATGAGCAGTTCTTC.

J is TRBJ2-3 and V is TRBV30; 8 bases match TRBD1. Germline V gives CDR1 GTSNPN, CDR2 SVGIG (reference sequence). Trimming cost V 4 bases and J 0 bases; bases outside gene matches: 3. The CDR3 has 14 amino acids. The CDR3 DNA reads TGTGCCTGGACGACAGGGGTCAGCACAGATACGCAGTATTTT. Its protein is CAWTTGVSTDTQYF. Full variable domain (outside the CDR3, taken from reference TRBV30 and TRBJ2-3): SQTIHQWPATLVQPVGSPLSLECTVEGTSNPNLYWYRQAAGRGLQLLFYSVGIGQISSEVPQNLSASRPQDRQFILSSKKLLLSDSGFYLCAWTTGVSTDTQYFGPGTRLTVL.

The V call is TRBV27, the J call TRBJ1-2; TRBD1 agrees at 8 bases. With 3 bases clipped from V and 7 bases from J, the junction kept 4 bases outside the gene matches. CDR3 length: 13 amino acids. The V gene's germline CDR1 is MNHEY and CDR2 SMNVEV (reference sequence). The CDR3 protein is CASSLTGVAGYTF. CDR3 DNA sequence: TGTGCCAGCAGTTTGACAGGGGTGGCTGGCTACACCTTC.

V is TRBV5-1 and J is TRBJ2-1; no clear D gene. Between the trimmed V and J ends, which lost 4 bases and 0 bases, there was a span of 5 bases. CDR1 SGHRS and CDR2 YFSETQ come from the germline V gene. The CDR3 covers 13 residues. In DNA, the CDR3 is TGCGCCAGCAGCGAGAGCTCCTACAATGAGCAGTTCTTC. This sequence encodes CASSESSYNEQFF.

Details on this clone: Other DNA sequences of this sample code for an identical CDR3. The chain links TRBV28 to TRBJ1-6, with D possibly TRBD1 on 5 matching bases. CDR1 is MDHEN and CDR2 is SYDVKM in the germline V gene. Trimming removed 6 bases from V and 5 bases from J, with 14 bases in between. The CDR3 runs 15 residues. The CDR3 DNA reads as TGTGCCAGCAGCCGAATAGACAGAGATAATTCACCCCTCCACTTT. Translated, it gives CASSRIDRDNSPLHF.

The chain employs TRBV10-3 and TRBJ1-2, with TRBD1 matching 7 bases. The CDR3 has 13 residues. The germline V gene has CDR1 ENHRY and CDR2 SYGVKD. The V gene end was trimmed by 11 bases and the J gene end by 8 bases; junction bases not matched to a gene: 14. CDR3 residues: CASRGAPQQGYTF. Here the CDR3 DNA reads TGTGCCTCCAGGGGGGCCCCCCAACAAGGCTACACCTTC.

The rearrangement joins TRBV27 to TRBJ2-2; 8 bases agree with TRBD1. The CDR3 consists of 18 residues. Germline values: CDR1 MNHEY, CDR2 SMNVEV (reference sequence). V shed 6 bases, J shed 0 bases, and the junction held 12 bases outside the gene matches. As DNA, the CDR3 is TGTGCCAGCAGCCCCGGACAGGGCTATTACGCGAACACCGGGGAGCTGTTTTTT. Encoded protein: CASSPGQGYYANTGELFF.

The J gene is TRBJ1-1, the V gene TRBV6-5; 10 bases fit TRBD1. The germline V gene encodes CDR1 MNHEY and CDR2 SVGAGI. CDR3 length: 15 residues. V lost 0 bases to trimming and J lost 10 bases; unmatched junction nucleotides: 8. Here the CDR3 DNA reads TGTGCCAGCAGTTACTCGGGGACAGGGGTTTTCGGAGCTTTCTTT. This codes for CASSYSGTGVFGAFF.

The rearrangement joins TRBV6-1 to TRBJ2-7; perhaps TRBD1 as D (6 bases). Germline V gives CDR1 MNHNS, CDR2 SASEGT. The CDR3 runs to 12 residues. Trimming cost V 5 bases and J 5 bases, with 10 bases left between them. The CDR3, as DNA: TGTGCCAGCAGTCCACGACAGGACGAGCAGTACTTC. It translates to CASSPRQDEQYF.

J is TRBJ2-1 and V is TRBV11-3; perhaps TRBD2 as D (6 bases). CDR1 and CDR2 (germline): SGHNT, YENEEA. The CDR3 spans 13 residues. Trimming left V 1 base short and J 10 bases short, with 11 bases between. The CDR3 nucleotides read TGTGCCAGCAGCTTAGGAGCGGGCCTCGAGCAGTTCTTC. Its protein is CASSLGAGLEQFF.

This clone appeared once. This chain uses TRBV27 with TRBJ2-5; 9 nucleotides line up with TRBD2. From germline, CDR1 is MNHEY and CDR2 SMNVEV (reference sequence). There are 13 residues in the CDR3. The trim removed 6 bases at V and 4 bases at J, leaving 3 bases unmatched. The chain's CDR3 is CASRTSGGETQYF. CDR3 in DNA: TGTGCCAGCAGGACTAGCGGAGGAGAGACCCAGTACTTC.

The genes are TRBV28 and TRBJ2-7; D call uncertain. There are 17 residues in the CDR3. Between the trimmed V and J ends, which lost 2 bases and 3 bases, there was a span of 20 bases. Germline CDR1 reads MDHEN; CDR2 reads SYDVKM. CDR3 DNA: TGTGCCAGCAGTTTACTCAGCTTCGGTGGCAGGAACTACGAGCAGTACTTC. Its protein product is CASSLLSFGGRNYEQYF.

The chain uses TRBV6-6 and TRBJ2-3; 15 nucleotides match TRBD2. The CDR3 covers 15 residues. V was clipped by 5 bases and J by 6 bases; unmatched bases: 3. CDR1 is MNHNY, CDR2 SVGAGI, per germline (reference sequence). The CDR3 region has the DNA TGTGCCAGCAGTGTCGGACTAGCGGGAGGGGATACGCAGTATTTT. It codes for CASSVGLAGGDTQYF.

This clone was seen many times. The V and J genes are TRBV7-2 and TRBJ1-1, with D uncertain. V gave up 2 bases and J gave up 5 bases, with 9 bases separating them. Germline V gene lookup returns CDR1 SGHTA and CDR2 FQGNSA. The CDR3 runs 13 residues. The CDR3 sequence: CASSLMGGTEAFF. The CDR3 DNA is TGTGCCAGCAGCTTAATGGGAGGGACTGAAGCTTTCTTT.

The chain carries TRBV11-1 and TRBJ1-5, with 7 positions matching TRBD1. CDR1 SGHAT and CDR2 FQDESV come from the germline V gene (reference sequence). The V segment lost 5 bases and the J segment 7 bases; nucleotides outside the gene matches: 5. CDR3 length equals 13 residues. DNA for the CDR3: TGTGCCAGCAGCCCAGGGGGACAGCAGCCCCAGCATTTT. Amino acids: CASSPGGQQPQHF.

CDR3: CASSKVGAADTQYF. The CDR3 DNA sequence: TGTGCCAGCAGCAAAGTGGGGGCCGCAGATACGCAGTATTTT. This rearrangement joins TRBV14 to TRBJ2-3; maybe TRBD1 (6 bases). This CDR3 comprises 14 residues. V was trimmed by 5 bases and J by 4 bases, leaving 13 bases between them. CDR1 SGHDN and CDR2 FVKESK come from the germline V gene.

The sample holds a few counts of this clone. Additional DNA sequences in this sample encode the identical CDR3. This chain connects TRBV5-4 to TRBJ2-7; D not resolved. CDR1 SGHNT and CDR2 YYREEE come from the germline V gene (reference sequence). Trimming cost V 0 bases and J 3 bases, with 4 bases left between them. The CDR3 consists of 12 residues. Written as DNA, the CDR3 is TGTGCCAGCAGCTTGGACATCTACGAGCAGTACTTC. It encodes CASSLDIYEQYF.

This rearrangement joins TRBV30 to TRBJ2-5; D gene ambiguous. The CDR3 is 11 residues long. V was shortened by 4 bases and J by 4 bases, with 7 bases between the two germline ends. Germline lookup yields CDR1 GTSNPN and CDR2 SVGIG (reference sequence). CDR3 nucleotides: TGTGCCTGGATGGTTGGAGAGACCCAGTACTTC. This sequence encodes CAWMVGETQYF. Combining the CDR3 with reference TRBV30 and TRBJ2-5 gives the whole variable domain SQTIHQWPATLVQPVGSPLSLECTVEGTSNPNLYWYRQAAGRGLQLLFYSVGIGQISSEVPQNLSASRPQDRQFILSSKKLLLSDSGFYLCAWMVGETQYFGPGTRLLVL.

The chain uses TRBV6-5 and TRBJ2-7, with D perhaps TRBD2 (6 bases). Germline CDR1 and CDR2: MNHEY and SVGAGI. This CDR3 region has 14 residues. V lost 7 bases to trimming and J lost 3 bases, with 16 bases between them. As DNA, the CDR3 is TGTGCCAGCACCAACGGGGGTTTTCTCTACGAGCAGTACTTC. Amino acids: CASTNGGFLYEQYF.

Comment on this clone: Other DNA sequences of this sample code for an identical CDR3. V is TRBV6-1 and J is TRBJ1-1; a weak D match, TRBD1 (5 bases). Trimming pared 7 bases from V and 1 base from J, leaving 10 bases between. The CDR3 is 13 amino acids. Germline V gene data show CDR1 as MNHNS and CDR2 as SASEGT. The CDR3 loop reads CASKGPENTEAFF. The CDR3, as DNA: TGTGCCAGCAAGGGACCGGAGAACACTGAAGCTTTCTTT.